This entry lists 27 T cell receptor beta chains sequenced from one sample in a study of T cell changes during pregnancy in multiple sclerosis. Method: immunoSEQ multiplex PCR; TCRdb's copy keeps in-frame clones and lacks some. The table lists 71,000 or so clones, roughly nine tenths of them singletons, with roughly 1.2% in the top ten. The material sequenced was peripheral blood, taken in the third trimester of pregnancy. The receptors originated from a female donor with multiple sclerosis, enrolled in a pregnancy study.

This clone was observed a single time. As DNA, the CDR3 is TGTGCCAGTAGTACCCCCGGGACAGGGATCCCTGAAGCTTTCTTT. It specifies CASSTPGTGIPEAFF. The J gene is TRBJ1-1, the V gene TRBV19, with 9 bases lining up with TRBD1. Per the germline V gene, CDR1 is LNHDA and CDR2 is SQIVND (reference sequence). V dropped 4 bases and J dropped 6; count of bases not matched to a gene: 9. CDR3 size: 15 residues. The whole variable domain, filled in from reference TRBV19 and TRBJ1-1, reads DGGITQSPKYLFRKEGQNVTLSCEQNLNHDAMYWYRQDPGQGLRLIYYSQIVNDFQKGDIAEGYSVSREKKESFPLTVTSAQKNPTAFYLCASSTPGTGIPEAFFGQGTRLTVV.

This clone appeared a single time. The gene calls are TRBV5-4 and TRBJ2-6, with D perhaps TRBD1 (5 bases). The CDR3 loop spans 18 amino acids. The V and J ends lost 5 bases and 1 base respectively, with 19 bases between them. CDR1 and CDR2 (germline): SGHNT, YYREEE (reference sequence). The CDR3 DNA sequence: TGTGCCAGCAGTCGCCCCGCAGGGTCCGGTTCTGGGGCCAACGTCCTGACTTTC. Protein product: CASSRPAGSGSGANVLTF.

This chain uses TRBV5-1 with TRBJ1-2, with 8 nucleotides matching TRBD1. V trimming: 0 bases; J trimming: 4 bases; junction bases outside the gene matches: 14. Germline loops: CDR1 SGHRS, CDR2 YFSETQ. The CDR3 runs 18 residues. As DNA, the CDR3 is TGCGCCAGCAGCTTGGTGGGCTCGGCAGGGGGCGGTGGCTATGGCTACACCTTC. Translating gives CASSLVGSAGGGGYGYTF.

V gene TRBV19 combines with J gene TRBJ1-2; 10 positions agree with TRBD1. Germline CDR1 LNHDA, CDR2 SQIVND (reference sequence). Losses at the gene ends were 3 bases for V and 6 bases for J; bases not matched to a gene: 4. The CDR3 length is 14 residues. The DNA for the CDR3 is TGTGCCAGTAGTATGGCAGACAGGGGGCATGGCTACACCTTC. Translation: CASSMADRGHGYTF. Complete variable domain (other parts from reference TRBV19 and TRBJ1-2): DGGITQSPKYLFRKEGQNVTLSCEQNLNHDAMYWYRQDPGQGLRLIYYSQIVNDFQKGDIAEGYSVSREKKESFPLTVTSAQKNPTAFYLCASSMADRGHGYTFGSGTRLTVV.

The chain joins TRBV2 to TRBJ2-6; D is unclear. Deletions cut 4 bases from V and 0 bases from J, with 10 bases between. The CDR3 has 16 residues. The germline CDR1 and CDR2 sequences are SNHLY and FYNNEI. Here the CDR3 reads CASSVEARSGANVLTF. In nucleotides, the CDR3 is TGTGCCAGCAGTGTTGAGGCTCGCTCTGGGGCCAACGTCCTGACTTTC.

The CDR3 loop reads CASSSTGGSTYEQYF. The CDR3 DNA is TGTGCCAGCAGCTCGACAGGGGGCTCCACCTACGAGCAGTACTTC. The chain combines TRBV9 with TRBJ2-7; 10 nucleotides agree with TRBD1. The V segment lost 4 bases and the J segment 2 bases; nucleotides outside the gene matches: 6. This CDR3 comprises 15 residues. Germline-derived CDR1 and CDR2 are SGDLS and YYNGEE.

Details on this clone: Other DNA sequences of this sample code for an identical CDR3. The V and J genes are TRBV6-5 and TRBJ2-1, with 7 positions matching TRBD2. Trimming took 0 bases from V and 6 from J; bases not matched to a gene: 8. Germline CDR1 MNHEY, CDR2 SVGAGI. The CDR3 is 16 amino acids. The CDR3 protein is CASSYSGGERINEQFF. As DNA, the CDR3 is TGTGCCAGCAGTTACTCGGGGGGGGAGAGAATCAATGAGCAGTTCTTC.

The J gene is TRBJ1-2, the V gene TRBV6-4; D might be TRBD1 (6 bases). The CDR3 runs 17 residues. CDR1 and CDR2 (germline): MRHNA, SNTAGT. Trimming removed 5 bases at V and 3 bases at J, with 22 bases between. The CDR3 loop is CASSRGAGNDRYYGYTF. In DNA, the CDR3 is TGTGCCAGCAGTCGGGGGGCGGGAAACGACAGATACTATGGCTACACCTTC.

This chain connects TRBV4-1 to TRBJ2-4; 8 bases fit TRBD2. In germline, CDR1 is MGHRA, CDR2 YSYEKL. The CDR3 length is 15 residues. V dropped 4 bases and J dropped 0; count of bases not matched to a gene: 2. The CDR3, as DNA: TGCGCCAGCAGCCCACTAGCGGTAGCCAAAAACATTCAGTACTTC. Translation gives CASSPLAVAKNIQYF.

CDR3 sequence: CASTGANRGYGYTF. CDR3 nucleotides: TGTGCCAGTACAGGGGCCAATAGAGGGTATGGCTACACCTTC. The rearrangement links TRBV19 to TRBJ1-2, with D tentatively TRBD1 (6 bases). Per the germline V gene, CDR1 is LNHDA and CDR2 is SQIVND (reference sequence). This CDR3 is built from 14 residues. Trimming removed 7 bases at V and 5 bases at J, with 17 bases between.

This chain uses TRBV11-2 with TRBJ2-7, with TRBD1 matching over 7 bases. Germline V gives CDR1 SGHAT, CDR2 FQNNGV. CDR3 length: 13 amino acids. Losses at the gene ends were 5 bases for V and 6 bases for J; bases not matched to a gene: 7. The CDR3: CASSPGTVPEQYF. CDR3 DNA sequence: TGTGCCAGCAGCCCGGGGACAGTCCCCGAGCAGTACTTC. The variable domain in full, with the rest retrieved from reference TRBV11-2 and TRBJ2-7, is EAGVAQSPRYKIIEKRQSVAFWCNPISGHATLYWYQQILGQGPKLLIQFQNNGVVDDSQLPKDRFSAERLKGVDSTLKIQPAKLEDSAVYLCASSPGTVPEQYFGPGTRLTVT.

The CDR3 DNA sequence: TGTGCCAGCAGCCCGGGAGTTGATTACTCCGGGGAGCTGTTTTTT. This translates into CASSPGVDYSGELFF. The rearrangement uses TRBV7-7 and TRBJ2-2; a weak D match, TRBD2 (6 bases). The CDR3 has 15 residues. Germline V gene data show CDR1 as SSHAT and CDR2 as FNYEAQ (reference sequence). V was shortened by 5 bases and J by 6 bases, with 16 bases between the two germline ends.

The genes are TRBV30 and TRBJ2-3; unclear D gene. With 0 bases removed from V and 9 bases from J, the gap between germline ends came to 13 bases. Germline CDR1 reads GTSNPN; CDR2 reads SVGIG (reference sequence). The CDR3 runs 13 residues. CDR3 residues: CAWSVRSIGTQYF. For the CDR3, the DNA is TGTGCCTGGAGTGTCCGGAGCATAGGCACGCAGTATTTT.

This clone was detected only once. The gene calls are TRBV27 and TRBJ2-5, with TRBD2 matching 13 bases. The CDR3 totals 17 residues. Germline CDR1 is MNHEY and CDR2 is SMNVEV (reference sequence). With 3 bases clipped from V and 5 bases from J, the junction kept 9 bases outside the gene matches. The CDR3 DNA follows: TGTGCCAGCAGTTTGGCCCAGACTAGCGGGAGGTCTGAGACCCAGTACTTC. Amino acid sequence: CASSLAQTSGRSETQYF.

V gene TRBV7-6 combines with J gene TRBJ2-7, with 9 bases that match TRBD1. CDR3 size: 17 residues. J gave up 4 bases and V 0 bases, and 10 bases lay outside the gene matches. CDR1 and CDR2 from the germline V gene are SGHVS and FNYEAQ. The CDR3 is CASSLAPVGQGGYEQYF. CDR3 DNA: TGTGCCAGCAGCTTAGCCCCGGTGGGACAGGGTGGGTACGAGCAGTACTTC.

This chain links TRBV2 with TRBJ2-5; 12 bases are shared with TRBD1. V lost 9 bases, J lost 5 bases, and 4 bases stayed unmatched. CDR3 length: 13 residues. CDR1 and CDR2 (germline): SNHLY, FYNNEI. As DNA, the CDR3 is TGTGCCAGGGGGACAGGGGGCCGTGAGACCCAGTACTTC. It codes for CARGTGGRETQYF.

V is TRBV7-9 and J is TRBJ2-2; D unresolved. Germline CDR1 and CDR2: SEHNR and FQNEAQ (reference sequence). CDR3 length: 14 amino acids. Trimming cost V 7 bases and J 5 bases, with 14 bases left between them. The CDR3 sequence is CASTFVLVTGELFF. The CDR3 bases are TGTGCCAGCACCTTCGTATTAGTTACCGGGGAGCTGTTTTTT.

The V and J genes are TRBV10-3 and TRBJ2-6, with 7 nucleotides matching TRBD1. The germline V gene has CDR1 ENHRY and CDR2 SYGVKD. V dropped 2 bases and J dropped 0; count of bases not matched to a gene: 4. The length of the CDR3 is 17 residues. The CDR3 is CAISERTGPSGANVLTF. The CDR3 coding sequence is TGTGCCATCAGTGAGCGGACAGGCCCCTCTGGGGCCAACGTCCTGACTTTC.

This rearrangement joins TRBV7-2 to TRBJ2-7, with 8 nucleotides matching TRBD1. This CDR3 contains 15 residues. J gave up 5 bases and V 5 bases, and 11 bases lay outside the gene matches. The germline V gene has CDR1 SGHTA and CDR2 FQGNSA. The CDR3, as DNA: TGTGCCAGCAGCCTGACAGGGGACCCACCCCACGAGCAGTACTTC. This gives the protein CASSLTGDPPHEQYF.

The chain couples TRBV5-6 to TRBJ2-7; D is possibly TRBD1 (6 bases). The germline V gene has CDR1 SGHDT and CDR2 YYEEEE. The CDR3 is 14 amino acids. The ends were cut back, 3 bases at V and 3 bases at J, with 13 bases in the middle. The CDR3: CASSSRTEFYEQYF. The CDR3 DNA is TGTGCCAGCAGCTCCCGGACAGAATTCTACGAGCAGTACTTC.

The chain couples TRBV10-1 to TRBJ2-1; no clear D gene. Trimming stripped 0 bases from V and 8 bases from J, with 14 bases between. Germline CDR1 WNHNN, CDR2 SYGVQD (reference sequence). The CDR3 consists of 15 residues. CDR3 in DNA: TGCGCCAGCAGTGAGTCACGGAGATGGCCAGATGAGCAGTTCTTC. Residues: CASSESRRWPDEQFF.

This clone was seen only a few times. In DNA, the CDR3 is TGTGCCAGCAGCGACAGGGTCTCTGGGGCCAACGTCCTGACTTTC. This gives the protein CASSDRVSGANVLTF. This chain connects TRBV2 to TRBJ2-6; 7 bases match TRBD1. Germline assignment: CDR1 SNHLY and CDR2 FYNNEI. After removal of 6 bases from V and 0 bases from J, the junction contained 2 bases not matched to a gene. This CDR3 comprises 15 residues.

The chain is built from TRBV2 and TRBJ2-1, with D hard to call. The CDR3 consists of 12 residues. V was cut by 6 bases and J by 4 bases, with 7 bases left in between. The germline gives CDR1 SNHLY, CDR2 FYNNEI. The CDR3 here is CASRVGYNEQFF. The CDR3 DNA reads as TGTGCCAGCAGAGTCGGTTACAATGAGCAGTTCTTC.

V gene TRBV21-1 combines with J gene TRBJ2-7; no DNA check was done on the table's D call, TRBD1. TRBV21-1 is marked as a pseudogene. CDR3 length: 16 residues. The CDR3 bases are TGTGCCAGCAGCAATAAGTGGGACAGGAGCTCCTACGAGCAGTACTTC. It translates to CASSNKWDRSSYEQYF.

The genes are TRBV6-5 and TRBJ2-7; perhaps TRBD2 as D (7 bases). The CDR3 is 15 residues long. Trimming removed 8 bases from V and 3 bases from J, with 20 bases in between. Germline loops: CDR1 MNHEY, CDR2 SVGAGI. Written as DNA, the CDR3 is TGTGCCAGCCATAGGGGGGGCGCCAGGGGCTACGAGCAGTACTTC. Translation: CASHRGGARGYEQYF.

The V gene is TRBV7-6, the J gene TRBJ2-1; 10 bases map to TRBD2. Germline V gene sequence: CDR1 SGHVS, CDR2 FNYEAQ. CDR3 length: 15 residues. Trimming removed 5 bases from V and 7 bases from J; junction bases left unmatched: 8. The CDR3 DNA sequence: TGTGCCAGCAGCAACCCTGCTAGCGGGAGAAATGAGCAGTTCTTC. Translation: CASSNPASGRNEQFF.

The chain joins TRBV12-5 to TRBJ1-2, with D perhaps matching TRBD1 (6 bases). The CDR3 has 15 residues. Germline assignment: CDR1 LGHNT and CDR2 FRNRAP. V dropped 6 bases and J dropped 4 bases, with 18 bases sitting between them. The CDR3 sequence is CASGLTGSGAYGYTF. CDR3 nucleotide sequence: TGTGCTAGTGGCTTAACAGGGAGCGGGGCCTATGGCTACACCTTC.